This TCR beta chain was sequenced in a study of glioma-infiltrating T cells after dendritic cell vaccination. Overall study: Dendritic cell vaccine was injected intradermally three times, biweekly.

The ends lost 0 bases at V and 8 bases at J; junction bases unmatched: 8. The CDR3 sequence is 15 residues long. The V gene's germline CDR1 is GTSNPN and CDR2 SVGIG (reference sequence). Time point given: after dendritic cell vaccination, including at tumor progression/relapse. TCRB CDR3 was amplified from 2 ug genomic DNA or less. Data came from immunoSEQ multiplex PCR; TCRdb stores just in-frame clones and leaves some out. The table records about 63,000 clones, more than 70% of them present only once. In regard to this clone: The antigen is not known.

Findings and limits, study-wide: The cohort had few patients with full blood and tumor sets.

The input for sequencing was blood, taken after dendritic cell vaccination. The receptor was derived from a human donor with glioblastoma. The chain carries TRBV30 and TRBJ2-3; 10 bases are shared with TRBD1. The CDR3 loop is CAWSVGTGVWGTQYF. CDR3 in DNA: TGTGCCTGGAGTGTAGGGACAGGGGTATGGGGTACGCAGTATTTT.